This is a list of T cell receptor beta chains from one sample in a study of CD8 T cells in ankylosing spondylitis. A single record per CDR3 protein comes from TCRdb applying MiXCR to the 5' RACE reads. The table has about 260,000 distinct CDR3 sequences, 20% seen once. Sequencing input: blood, either unsorted or a sorted T cell fraction (not recorded which). The receptors stem from a male donor with ankylosing spondylitis or in good health (not recorded which). The conserved cysteine and the conserved F or W are not part of the CDR3 here.

J gene	V gene	CDR3 protein
TRBJ2-2	TRBV10-3	AISEGGELF
TRBJ1-1	TRBV12-3/TRBV12-4	ASSLKSGNTEAF
TRBJ2-2	TRBV10-3	AIGRLVPGELF
TRBJ1-1	TRBV20-1	SAREPQANTEAF
TRBJ1-6	TRBV7-2	ASSLLALNSPLH
TRBJ2-1	TRBV6-5	ASSYSAGGVINEQF
TRBJ2-3	TRBV12-3/TRBV12-4	VSSLAIFALTDTQY
TRBJ1-3	TRBV28	ASSSEGVGNTIY
TRBJ1-2	TRBV7-2	ASSQPGQGTRGYT
TRBJ1-5	TRBV20-1	SASRGDQPQH
TRBJ2-1	TRBV20-1	SARVRITYNEQF
TRBJ2-1	TRBV7-2	ASSLVGGVPYNEQF
TRBJ1-4	TRBV12-3/TRBV12-4	ASSFGGVNEKLF
TRBJ2-3	TRBV9	ASSVTGSSTDTQY
TRBJ1-3	TRBV5-1	ASSRDSSGNTIY
TRBJ2-6	TRBV7-8	ASSRAGANVLT
TRBJ2-2	TRBV5-1	ASSSTGIGNTGELF
TRBJ2-5	TRBV7-2	ASGKDQTQY
TRBJ1-1	TRBV20-1	SAGRTGGENTEAF
TRBJ1-1	TRBV15	ATSRLQTEAF
TRBJ2-1	TRBV5-1	ASSFRSGDEQF
TRBJ1-5	TRBV25-1	ASRGGAGNHQPQH
TRBJ2-3	TRBV6-5	ASSWSRGVGTDTQY
TRBJ2-1	TRBV7-2	ASTPFGREHVNEQF
TRBJ1-6	TRBV9	ASSGGQGGSPLH
TRBJ2-1	TRBV5-1	ASSEGQGIEQF
TRBJ2-1	TRBV7-3	ASSLTGGPLAEQF
TRBJ1-1	TRBV20-1	SAIWGNKRLMNTEAF
TRBJ1-1	TRBV7-8	ASSRGTGVSDTEAF
TRBJ2-1	TRBV3-1	ASSRQGIYNEQF
TRBJ1-4	TRBV6-6	ASRDFGDEKLF
TRBJ1-1	TRBV5-1	ASQKGQAQGGTKAF
TRBJ1-1	TRBV10-3	AFSESNRLNTEAF
TRBJ2-3	TRBV27	ASSSWTGGADTQY
TRBJ2-1	TRBV5-1	ASSLPNAGRNGEQF
TRBJ2-5	TRBV29-1	SVPGQGAKETQY
TRBJ2-1	TRBV5-6	ASSFVDRGHNEQF
TRBJ2-2	TRBV12-3/TRBV12-4	ASSNTPGAGEDTGELF
TRBJ2-3	TRBV10-2	ASSELAPRRSDTQY
TRBJ2-5	TRBV29-1	SVSTADQETQY
TRBJ2-3	TRBV10-3	AISEGKRGVSTDTQY
TRBJ2-1	TRBV28	ASSLRSGVYNEQF
TRBJ2-5	TRBV5-1	ASSFLVPSQETQY
TRBJ2-2	TRBV20-1	SASEGPYTGELF
TRBJ2-5	TRBV6-1	ASSRRAQETQY
TRBJ1-1	TRBV12-3/TRBV12-4	ASRPGQGMNTEAF